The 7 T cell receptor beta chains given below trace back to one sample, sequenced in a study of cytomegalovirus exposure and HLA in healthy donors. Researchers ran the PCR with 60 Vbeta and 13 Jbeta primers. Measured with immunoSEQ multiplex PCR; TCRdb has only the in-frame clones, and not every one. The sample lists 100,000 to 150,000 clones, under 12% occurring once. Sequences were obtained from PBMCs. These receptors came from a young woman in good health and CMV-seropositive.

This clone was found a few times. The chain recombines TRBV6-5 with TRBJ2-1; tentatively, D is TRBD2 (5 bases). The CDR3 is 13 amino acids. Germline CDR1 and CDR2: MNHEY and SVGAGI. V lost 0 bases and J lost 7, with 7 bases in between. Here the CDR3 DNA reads TGTGCCAGCAGTTACTCCAGGAGGAATGAGCAGTTCTTC. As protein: CASSYSRRNEQFF.

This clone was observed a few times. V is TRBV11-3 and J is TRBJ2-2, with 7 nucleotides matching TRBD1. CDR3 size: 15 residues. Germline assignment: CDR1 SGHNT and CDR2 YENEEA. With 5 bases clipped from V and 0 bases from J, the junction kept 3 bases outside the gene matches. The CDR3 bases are TGTGCCAGCAGCCCCGGGACAGCGAACACCGGGGAGCTGTTTTTT. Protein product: CASSPGTANTGELFF.

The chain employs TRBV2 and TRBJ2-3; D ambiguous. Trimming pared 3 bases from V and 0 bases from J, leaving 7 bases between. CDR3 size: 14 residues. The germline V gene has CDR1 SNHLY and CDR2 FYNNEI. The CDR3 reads CASSDGQSTDTQYF. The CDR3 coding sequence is TGTGCCAGCAGTGATGGGCAGAGCACAGATACGCAGTATTTT.

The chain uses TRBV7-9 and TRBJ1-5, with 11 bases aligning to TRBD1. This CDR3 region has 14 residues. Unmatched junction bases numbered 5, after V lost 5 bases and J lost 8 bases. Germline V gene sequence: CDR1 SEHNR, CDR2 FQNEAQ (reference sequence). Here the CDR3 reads CASSLDRGLKPQHF. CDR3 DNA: TGTGCCAGCAGCCTGGACAGGGGGCTCAAGCCCCAGCATTTT. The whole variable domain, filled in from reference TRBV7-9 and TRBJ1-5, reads DTGVSQNPRHKITKRGQNVTFRCDPISEHNRLYWYRQTLGQGPEFLTYFQNEAQLEKSRLLSDRFSAERPKGSFSTLEIQRTEQGDSAMYLCASSLDRGLKPQHFGDGTRLSIL.

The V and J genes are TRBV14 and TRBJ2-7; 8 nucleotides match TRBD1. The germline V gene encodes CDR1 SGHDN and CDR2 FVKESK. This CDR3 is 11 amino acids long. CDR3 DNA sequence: TGTGTCCCCAGGACAGGGAACGAGCAGTACTTC. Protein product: CVPRTGNEQYF. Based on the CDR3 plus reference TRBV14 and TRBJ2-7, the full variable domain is EAGVTQFPSHSVIEKGQTVTLRCDPISGHDNLYWYRRVMGKEIKFLLHFVKESKQDESGMPNNRFLAERTGGTYSTLKVQPAELEDSGVYFCVPRTGNEQYFGPGTRLTVT.

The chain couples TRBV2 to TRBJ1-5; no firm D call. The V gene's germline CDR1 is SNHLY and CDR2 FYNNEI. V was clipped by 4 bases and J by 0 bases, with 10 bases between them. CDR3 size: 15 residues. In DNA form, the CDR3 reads TGTGCCAGCAGTGCAGAGGGATATAGCAATCAGCCCCAGCATTTT. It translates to CASSAEGYSNQPQHF. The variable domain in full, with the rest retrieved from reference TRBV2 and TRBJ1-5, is EPEVTQTPSHQVTQMGQEVILRCVPISNHLYFYWYRQILGQKVEFLVSFYNNEISEKSEIFDDQFSVERPDGSNFTLKIRSTKLEDSAMYFCASSAEGYSNQPQHFGDGTRLSIL.

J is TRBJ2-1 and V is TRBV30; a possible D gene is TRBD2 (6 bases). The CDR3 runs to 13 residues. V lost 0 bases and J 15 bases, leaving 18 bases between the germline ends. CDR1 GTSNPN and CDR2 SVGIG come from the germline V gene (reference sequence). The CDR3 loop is CAWSVISGGAVFF. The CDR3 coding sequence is TGTGCCTGGAGTGTAATATCTGGCGGGGCTGTGTTCTTC. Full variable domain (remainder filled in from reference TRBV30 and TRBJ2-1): SQTIHQWPATLVQPVGSPLSLECTVEGTSNPNLYWYRQAAGRGLQLLFYSVGIGQISSEVPQNLSASRPQDRQFILSSKKLLLSDSGFYLCAWSVISGGAVFFGPGTRLTVL.